This record covers a single TCR beta chain. This clone's antigen is unknown. It has no much larger one-base neighbor in the sample; base qualities were not kept. Receptor amplification or capture employed the immunoSEQ multiplex PCR assay. As stored in TCRdb, this immuneACCESS dataset retains in-frame rearrangements with V and J assigned. A fraction of the clones does not appear; measured against another copy, unresolved V genes explain less than half of the discrepancy, and the remainder lacks a known reason. The sample contains about 500,000 clones, approximately 78% of them found a single time. The top ten constitute around 0.013% of the sample. The CDR3 holds 16 amino acids from the cysteine to the phenylalanine. Only CDR3 DNA remains: 48 bases, in frame from the first base. Clipping removes 4 bases from V and 2 bases from J, with 7 as the unmatched junction base count. The germline V gene gives CDR1 as SGDLS and CDR2 as YYNGEE.

This specimen belongs to a study of shared T cell receptors in the human thymus (dated by TCRdb to the early 2020s). Regarding the research as a whole: The study examined how the human thymus generates shared, self-reactive T-cell receptor alpha chains.

This sample also belongs to another study, concerning human thymus T cells. The second study's paper adds: The donors were immunologically healthy infants in Finland who had open corrective cardiac surgery for congenital heart defects. The thymus tissue came from surgical resects taken out during corrective cardiac surgery. V and J gene segment usage appeared biased in both thymic and peripheral blood repertoires. Highly overlapping thymic TCR repertoires among unrelated individuals were reported in the related research. The study described the TCR alpha and beta repertoires in under ten infant thymus samples and four matching peripheral blood samples. Donor ages ranged from about 6 to 244 days, and the cohort comprised five or six male and a couple of female infants. Thymocytes were freed from the tissue by mechanical means and kept at -70 degrees C as pellets of roughly 9-34 million cells. Genomic DNA was extracted from frozen cell pellets with a QIAsymphony instrument. The immunoSEQ multiplex PCR assay was used to amplify the TCRB and TCRAD loci from a standardized quantity of quality-controlled genomic DNA. The amplicons spanned the V(D)J region and were long enough to cover the CDR3 and allow V and J genes to be identified. Amplicon sequencing was performed on an Illumina platform through the commercial immunoSEQ service. Primer bias and sequencing errors were corrected as previously described, and TCRAD and TCRB were defined on the basis of the IMGT database. The repertoires were analysed using immunoSEQ Analyzer 3.0 and VDJTools for basic statistics, V/J segment usage, diversity estimates, rarefaction and pairwise overlap. Chao1, ChaoE, Efron-Thisted, Shannon and inverse Simpson indices were used to estimate diversity, which was also estimated on datasets down-sampled to the smallest sample. For repertoire overlap, CDR3 nucleotide sequence, V gene and J gene had to match strictly, and clustering was done by Jaccard-based multidimensional scaling. On average, thymus samples yielded roughly 770,000 unique TCRB clonotypes, whereas blood samples yielded 65,000 to 100,000.

The sequence links TRBV9 to TRBJ2-1, with 9 bases in between that match TRBD2. The sequence was obtained from a boy younger than two with a congenital heart defect. Donor details come from another sample of the same person, matched by shared clones. The source material was thymocytes. The CDR3 region has the sequence CASSQPGLAAYNEQFF. The nucleotides are TGTGCCAGCAGCCAACCGGGACTAGCTGCCTACAATGAGCAGTTCTTC.